One and the same sample provided the 8 T cell receptor beta chains below, sequenced in a study of control samples from healthy donors and cancer patients. Some clones are missing from TCRdb's copy, which holds only in-frame ones; the method was immunoSEQ multiplex PCR. The sample lists 130,000 to 150,000 clones, more than 85% occurring once. The sequenced sample consisted of blood. These receptors came from a man aged 30 to 39 in good health.

Comment on this clone: The sample contains more than one DNA sequence encoding this CDR3. V gene TRBV19 combines with J gene TRBJ1-1; D gene unclear. The CDR3 runs to 12 residues. Trimming removed 1 base from V and 1 base from J, with 1 base in between. Germline V gene lookup returns CDR1 LNHDA and CDR2 SQIVND (reference sequence). Here the CDR3 DNA reads TGTGCCAGTAGTATAGGGAACACTGAAGCTTTCTTT. Protein product: CASSIGNTEAFF.

The rearrangement joins TRBV19 to TRBJ1-1; possible D gene TRBD1, 6 bases. V gave up 3 bases and J gave up 4 bases, with 9 bases separating them. This CDR3 region has 13 residues. CDR1 is LNHDA, CDR2 SQIVND, per germline (reference sequence). CDR3 amino acids: CASSIGTRTEAFF. DNA of the CDR3: TGTGCCAGTAGTATCGGGACACGCACTGAAGCTTTCTTT.

This chain joins TRBV6-6 and TRBJ2-2, with 9 bases that match TRBD1. This CDR3 has 15 amino acids. Looked up from germline, CDR1 is MNHNY and CDR2 is SVGAGI (reference sequence). The trim removed 6 bases at V and 6 bases at J, leaving 8 bases unmatched. CDR3 loop: CASRRTGGVAGELFF. For the CDR3, the DNA is TGTGCCAGCAGACGTACAGGGGGCGTAGCCGGGGAGCTGTTTTTT.

DNA of the CDR3: TGTGCCAGCAGCCCCGGGACCCTCCCCACAGATACGCAGTATTTT. The encoded protein is CASSPGTLPTDTQYF. The V gene is TRBV7-3, the J gene TRBJ2-3, with D perhaps being TRBD1 or TRBD2 (5 bases each). Germline-derived CDR1 and CDR2 are SGHTA and FQGTGA. V was trimmed by 5 bases and J by 2 bases, leaving 14 bases between them. CDR3 length: 15 amino acids.

This chain joins TRBV5-5 and TRBJ1-2, with 9 bases identical to TRBD1. Germline CDR1 reads SGHKS; CDR2 reads YYEKEE (reference sequence). This CDR3 spans 14 amino acids. V lost 3 bases, J lost 4 bases, and 4 bases stayed unmatched. CDR3 in amino acids: CASSWDRDVYGYTF. Written as DNA, the CDR3 is TGTGCCAGCAGCTGGGACAGGGACGTCTATGGCTACACCTTC.

This chain connects TRBV5-5 to TRBJ2-1; D ambiguous. The CDR3 covers 14 residues. The germline CDR1 and CDR2 sequences are SGHKS and YYEKEE (reference sequence). V was shortened by 7 bases and J by 4 bases, with 15 bases between the two germline ends. The CDR3 nucleotides read TGTGCCAGCGTACGAGATGACCGTTACAATGAGCAGTTCTTC. It codes for CASVRDDRYNEQFF.

The rearrangement uses TRBV5-1 and TRBJ2-1, with 8 bases fitting TRBD1. V lost 2 bases to trimming and J lost 0 bases; unmatched junction nucleotides: 1. Germline values: CDR1 SGHRS, CDR2 YFSETQ. The CDR3 has 15 amino acids. The CDR3 reads CASSFTGGSYNEQFF. The CDR3, as DNA: TGCGCCAGCAGCTTTACAGGGGGCTCCTACAATGAGCAGTTCTTC.

The chain is built from TRBV29-1 and TRBJ1-5; no clear D. V was trimmed by 6 bases and J by 1 base, leaving 10 bases between them. The V gene's germline CDR1 is SQVTM and CDR2 ANQGSEA. CDR3 length: 13 residues. The CDR3 region has the DNA TGCAGCGTGGCTTGGGGAAGCAATCAGCCCCAGCATTTT. This translates into CSVAWGSNQPQHF.